This TCR beta chain was identified during a study of tumor-infiltrating lymphocytes in primary liver carcinoma (dated by TCRdb to 2016 to 2017). Concerning the study at large: Between November 2015 and March 2016, roughly 5 patients in China with histopathologically diagnosed primary liver carcinoma had their tumors surgically resected. The five patients, three men and two women aged 30 to 69 years, had hepatocellular carcinoma (four) or combined HCC and intrahepatic cholangiocarcinoma (one). Tumors of the five patients were stage T1-T3 N0M0 with maximum diameters of about 4.2 to 10 cm. Roughly 3.65 to 8 million productive TCRbeta reads were obtained per sample, and no significant difference in read depth was found between tissue types. The study combined TCRbeta repertoire sequencing, expression microarrays and whole-exome sequencing across five regions of each liver tumor, with adjacent normal tissue and blood. A total of about 35 specimens from 5 patients, comprising approximately 25 tumor regions, 5 adjacent noncancerous liver tissues and 5 peripheral blood samples, were covered by TCRbeta repertoire sequencing. High reproducibility was observed for the technical replicate repertoires, with mean shared-clone rates approximately 0.9 and correlation coefficients above 0.95. Findings and caveats that apply to the study as a whole: Repertoire overlap was higher between tumor regions (mean roughly 36%) than tumor-adjacent (17%) or tumor-blood (approximately 14%) pairs, consistent with antigen-driven expansion. Compared with blood, tumors had a significantly larger share of the repertoire taken up by the top 250 clones (p = 0.039). Because the samples were bulk and unsorted, CD4+ and CD8+ T cell repertoires could not be compared. Only the TCR beta chain was sequenced, so true repertoire diversity is likely underestimated because unpaired alpha chains were not captured. The study included only five patients, and the authors note findings should be validated in a larger study.

Blood RNA was extracted from unsorted whole blood using TRIzol reagent, and germline DNA was obtained with the DNeasy Blood & Tissue kit. At the time of sampling, the patients had chronic HBV infection and had not received any treatment. Approximately 3.8 milliliters of peripheral blood were collected into K2EDTA tubes before surgery. Worth noting for this clonotype: Its binding antigen is unknown. A junction end diverges from the germline sequence, so it may reflect a read error.

CDR1 SGHNT and CDR2 YENEEA are derived from the germline V gene. The CDR3 goes from the cysteine to the phenylalanine over 14 residues. Only the CDR3 DNA stays, 42 bases, in frame from base 1. Starting from 450 to 500 ng total RNA, TCRbeta-specific cDNA was produced by reverse transcription with a constant-region primer and ProtoScript II reverse transcriptase. The TCRbeta libraries were prepared through three rounds of nested multiplex PCR following a slightly modified ARM-PCR procedure. The first two PCR rounds used multiplex TRBV1-TRBV30 forward primers with a Cbeta reverse primer, each for approximately 9 cycles. Sample barcodes and Illumina adapters were added in a final 25-cycle PCR with Deep VentR polymerase. Before sequencing, amplicons between 200 and 500 bp were purified from gel using a QIAquick gel extraction kit. An Illumina HiSeq 2500 was used to sequence the TCRbeta amplicons with 250-bp paired-end reads. The study's own analysis went as follows. Trimmomatic v0.33 was used to quality-trim the reads, and FLASH v1.2.11 was used to merge paired reads so that full CDR3 sequences could be recovered. V, D and J germline segments were assigned to the rearranged TCRbeta sequences using MiGEC v1.2.1b. Clonotype statistics, along with Shannon-Wiener diversity indices, were calculated using VDJtools v1.0.0. To cut down on sampling bias, every analysis after diversity analysis relied on just the 250 most abundant clonotypes from each sample. Starting from the raw public reads, TCRdb applied fastp trimming at Q25, assembled clones with MiXCR and retained in-frame beta chains. CDR3 protein duplicates are merged, each entry listing the most common genes and DNA. The V and J calls were not made by the authors but by TCRdb's processing. For this sample the table gives about 180,000 distinct CDR3 sequences, of which about 55% were detected only once. The ten largest clonotypes hold approximately 70% of the sample.

This chain is built from TRBV11-3 and TRBJ2-2; the D gene is perhaps TRBD1 or TRBD2, as each covers 5 bases. The origin of this receptor is a man in his forties or fifties with primary liver carcinoma and hepatitis B virus infection. The sample taken for sequencing was peripheral blood. In nucleotide form, the sequence is TGTGCCAGTAGCTTAAATCAGGGCACCGGGGAGCTGCTTTTT. This encodes CASSLNQGTGELLF.